The following is a T cell receptor beta chain sequence with its context. The germline gives CDR1 LNHDA, CDR2 SQIVND (reference sequence). This CDR3 has 17 residues. Trimming removed 5 bases at V and 2 bases at J, with 20 bases between. These data come from a study of T cell changes during pregnancy in multiple sclerosis. Using immunoSEQ multiplex PCR, the repertoire was profiled, and TCRdb retains in-frame clones only, with some absent. The repertoire holds roughly 34,000 clones, with about 90% as singletons. The origin of this receptor is a female donor with multiple sclerosis, enrolled in a pregnancy study. The chain couples TRBV19 to TRBJ2-3; possible D gene TRBD2, 7 bases. The specimen comprised CD8+ T cells from peripheral blood mononuclear cells, sampled in the third trimester of pregnancy. The DNA of the CDR3 is TGTGCCAGTAGTTGGGGCTCTGGCGGGGGCTACACAGATACGCAGTATTTT. Residues: CASSWGSGGGYTDTQYF.